Here is one T cell receptor beta chain with its context. This may stem from a read error, because a much larger clone lies one nucleotide away. This entry comes from a study of blood T cells in healthy people across ages. Germline values: CDR1 MNHEY, CDR2 SVGEGT. The CDR3 has 13 amino acids. Through a sample-barcoded 5' primer and a J-beta primer mix, a second PCR was run for roughly 7 to 11 cycles. TCRdb redid the calling of the 5' RACE reads with MiXCR, one entry per CDR3 protein. This sample yields approximately 800,000 distinct CDR3 sequences, of which 35% to 40% are seen a single time; under 15% belongs to the top ten.

The origin of this receptor is a man aged 18 to 35 in good health. This rearrangement joins TRBV6-2 or TRBV6-3 to TRBJ1-2; a possible D gene is TRBD1 (5 bases). The sample taken for sequencing was blood. Here the CDR3 reads CVSSPDRIYGYTF. CDR3 DNA sequence: TGTGTCAGCAGTCCCGACAGAATCTATGGCTACACCTTC.